The 30 T cell receptor beta chains below come from one sample, sequenced in a study of T cells expressing NK-cell markers. TCRdb reanalyzed the 5' RACE reads, giving one entry per CDR3 protein sequence and no DNA. The data show around 380,000 distinct CDR3 sequences, and the top ten clones hold 9.5% to 12%. Sequencing input: blood T cells: a sorted CD56 or NKG2C T cell subset, CD4+ or CD8+ T cells, or bulk PBMC T cells (not recorded which). These TCRs come from a woman aged 50 to 60 in good health.

This chain connects TRBV15 to TRBJ2-2; TCRdb designates TRBD2, a call that cannot be tested without DNA. Germline V gene lookup returns CDR1 LNHNV and CDR2 YYDKDF (reference sequence). The CDR3 extends over 16 amino acids. The CDR3 reads CATSRVGGKNTGELFF.

CDR3 loop: CASSRLAGVGEQFF. The rearrangement joins TRBV12-3 or TRBV12-4 to TRBJ2-1; the TRBD2 assignment by TCRdb is unverifiable without DNA. CDR3 length: 14 residues.

The CDR3 spells CASRGPGIGLGNEQFF. This chain joins TRBV10-2 and TRBJ2-1; TCRdb designates TRBD1, a call that cannot be tested without DNA. The CDR3 loop spans 16 amino acids. The germline CDR1 and CDR2 sequences are WSHSY and SAAADI.

The chain carries TRBV19 and TRBJ2-3; lacking DNA, the TRBD2 call made by TCRdb goes unchecked. There are 14 residues in the CDR3. CDR1 is LNHDA, CDR2 SQIVND, per germline (reference sequence). The CDR3 loop is CASSPSGIRDTQYF. Looking up the rest from reference TRBV19 and TRBJ2-3 gives the full variable domain: DGGITQSPKYLFRKEGQNVTLSCEQNLNHDAMYWYRQDPGQGLRLIYYSQIVNDFQKGDIAEGYSVSREKKESFPLTVTSAQKNPTAFYLCASSPSGIRDTQYFGPGTRLTVL.

The chain employs TRBV12-3 or TRBV12-4 and TRBJ1-5. The CDR3 covers 13 residues. This CDR3 reads CASSLVRGQPQHF.

The CDR3 protein is CSGTVRAIMNTEAFF. The chain recombines TRBV29-1 with TRBJ1-1; TCRdb returns TRBD1, unconfirmable since there is no DNA. This CDR3 is 15 amino acids long. CDR1 and CDR2 (germline): SQVTM, ANQGSEA.

The genes are TRBV11-2 and TRBJ1-4; TCRdb picks TRBD1, but there is no DNA to check that call. The CDR3 is 15 residues long. The germline V gene encodes CDR1 SGHAT and CDR2 FQNNGV. CDR3 loop: CASSSLRGINEKLFF.

The chain employs TRBV29-1 and TRBJ2-3. This CDR3 comprises 12 residues. CDR1 SQVTM and CDR2 ANQGSEA come from the germline V gene. The CDR3 here is CSVAESPDTQYF.

This sequence joins TRBV20-1 and TRBJ2-7; TCRdb proposes TRBD1, but this gene call is untestable without DNA. The CDR3 covers 15 residues. The germline gives CDR1 DFQATT, CDR2 SNEGSKA (reference sequence). This chain's CDR3 is CSARDFGQGSYEQYF.

The chain links TRBV27 to TRBJ2-2. The V gene's germline CDR1 is MNHEY and CDR2 SMNVEV (reference sequence). The CDR3 length is 11 residues. The CDR3 loop reads CASGTGGELFF.

This chain connects TRBV12-3 or TRBV12-4 to TRBJ2-4; TCRdb's D call of TRBD1 is untestable without DNA. There are 15 residues in the CDR3. The CDR3 reads CASSTPRGLWNIQYF.

The chain carries TRBV12-3 or TRBV12-4 and TRBJ1-2; without DNA, the TCRdb call of TRBD1 cannot be checked. The CDR3 spans 12 residues. The CDR3 here is CASSSTGEGYTF.

The chain joins TRBV5-1 to TRBJ2-6; TCRdb's D call, TRBD1, is unchecked because there is no DNA. The V gene's germline CDR1 is SGHRS and CDR2 YFSETQ. The CDR3 consists of 18 residues. CDR3 amino acids: CASSNRFKRGAGANVLTF. Full variable domain (outside the CDR3, taken from reference TRBV5-1 and TRBJ2-6): KAGVTQTPRYLIKTRGQQVTLSCSPISGHRSVSWYQQTPGQGLQFLFEYFSETQRNKGNFPGRFSGRQFSNSRSEMNVSTLELGDSALYLCASSNRFKRGAGANVLTFGAGSRLTVL.

The chain uses TRBV6-5 and TRBJ1-4; the TCRdb D gene call, TRBD1, has no DNA to confirm it. The V gene's germline CDR1 is MNHEY and CDR2 SVGAGI. The CDR3 is 13 amino acids. CDR3 in amino acids: CASRSTEYEKLFF.

The gene calls are TRBV7-9 and TRBJ2-1; TCRdb's D call of TRBD2 is untestable without DNA. CDR3 size: 13 residues. CDR1 SEHNR and CDR2 FQNEAQ come from the germline V gene (reference sequence). CDR3 sequence: CAGMEGSYNEQFF.

The V call is TRBV6-5, the J call TRBJ2-5; TCRdb lists TRBD2, though no DNA is available to test this call. The CDR3 consists of 18 residues. Germline V gene sequence: CDR1 MNHEY, CDR2 SVGAGI. The CDR3 sequence: CASSYSPTQGQYQETQYF.

The chain uses TRBV4-1 and TRBJ1-3; TCRdb picks TRBD1, but there is no DNA to check that call. The CDR3 is 16 residues long. Germline V lookup: CDR1 MGHRA, CDR2 YSYEKL. This chain's CDR3 is CASSPNRGEKVNTIYF.

The chain employs TRBV29-1 and TRBJ2-1; TCRdb designates TRBD2, a call that cannot be tested without DNA. The CDR3 is 14 amino acids. Per germline, CDR1 SQVTM and CDR2 ANQGSEA. The CDR3 is CSFPGLADYNEQFF.

The CDR3 is CATSDFRQGDDEQFF. This rearrangement joins TRBV24-1 to TRBJ2-1; with no DNA, the TCRdb D assignment of TRBD1 cannot be verified. Germline loops: CDR1 KGHDR, CDR2 SFDVKD. This CDR3 has 15 residues.

This chain joins TRBV15 and TRBJ2-2; without DNA, the TCRdb call of TRBD1 cannot be checked. The CDR3 loop spans 18 amino acids. Germline assignment: CDR1 LNHNV and CDR2 YYDKDF (reference sequence). CDR3 sequence: CATSRGFLAGSSTGELFF.

The chain's CDR3 is CASSLGGRVSTEAFF. The chain recombines TRBV7-2 with TRBJ1-1; TCRdb returns TRBD1, unconfirmable since there is no DNA. The CDR3 extends over 15 amino acids. CDR1 and CDR2 from the germline V gene are SGHTA and FQGNSA.

The V and J genes are TRBV5-1 and TRBJ2-1; absent DNA, TCRdb's TRBD1 call cannot be checked. Germline V gene data show CDR1 as SGHRS and CDR2 as YFSETQ. CDR3 length equals 15 residues. This CDR3 reads CASSLQQGSYNEQFF.

This sequence joins TRBV20-1 and TRBJ1-6; the TCRdb call, TRBD1, lacks DNA for checking. The CDR3 is 14 residues long. Germline CDR1 DFQATT, CDR2 SNEGSKA (reference sequence). CDR3 sequence: CSASALGENSPLHF.

This rearrangement joins TRBV27 to TRBJ2-1. The CDR3 is 14 amino acids. Germline V gives CDR1 MNHEY, CDR2 SMNVEV (reference sequence). CDR3 region: CASSFYSSYNEQFF.

CDR3: CASSVGTWGEKLFF. The rearrangement uses TRBV5-1 and TRBJ1-4. Per the germline V gene, CDR1 is SGHRS and CDR2 is YFSETQ. The CDR3 loop spans 14 amino acids.

The chain has TRBV9 and TRBJ1-4. The length of the CDR3 is 14 residues. The germline gives CDR1 SGDLS, CDR2 YYNGEE. CDR3 in amino acids: CASSVGVGGEKLFF.

The rearrangement uses TRBV12-3 or TRBV12-4 and TRBJ2-1; TCRdb designates TRBD2, a call that cannot be tested without DNA. The CDR3 runs 15 residues. This chain's CDR3 is CASSFRTSGRNEQFF.

V and J are TRBV20-1 and TRBJ2-7; the D gene TCRdb calls, TRBD2, cannot be checked with no DNA. Germline lookup yields CDR1 DFQATT and CDR2 SNEGSKA (reference sequence). CDR3 length: 12 residues. CDR3 in amino acids: CSAGPDLGEQYF.

V and J are TRBV20-1 and TRBJ1-1; as DNA is missing, the TRBD1 call by TCRdb cannot be tested. This CDR3 comprises 13 residues. Germline assignment: CDR1 DFQATT and CDR2 SNEGSKA (reference sequence). The CDR3 here is CSAYRASNTEAFF.

The chain combines TRBV15 with TRBJ2-1; TCRdb picks TRBD2, but there is no DNA to check that call. Per the germline V gene, CDR1 is LNHNV and CDR2 is YYDKDF (reference sequence). CDR3 length: 17 residues. CDR3 region: CATSRVQNRFSYNEQFF.